This T cell receptor (beta chain) is from a study of coeliac disease. Trimming took 6 bases from V and 6 from J; bases not matched to a gene: 3. The CDR3 spans 13 residues. The germline gives CDR1 MNHNS, CDR2 SASEGT. Sequencing used immunoSEQ multiplex PCR; TCRdb keeps in-frame clones, though not all of them. The sample holds 6,000 to 7,000 clones, about 59% seen once. Study-wide points: Known gliadin-specific TRB sequences: about 45% of the 18 coeliac samples, only 1 of 6 controls.

Cells were frozen in aliquots of approximately 450,000, and one aliquot per fraction was sequenced. About this clone: Its antigen is still unknown.

V is TRBV6-1 and J is TRBJ1-5, with TRBD1 matching over 9 bases. Material: lymphocytes from the gut lamina propria. The TCR comes from a man between 60 and 75 years old with celiac disease on a gluten-free diet. The CDR3: CASSDRGGQPQHF. The CDR3 DNA reads TGTGCCAGCAGCGACAGGGGGGGTCAGCCCCAGCATTTT.